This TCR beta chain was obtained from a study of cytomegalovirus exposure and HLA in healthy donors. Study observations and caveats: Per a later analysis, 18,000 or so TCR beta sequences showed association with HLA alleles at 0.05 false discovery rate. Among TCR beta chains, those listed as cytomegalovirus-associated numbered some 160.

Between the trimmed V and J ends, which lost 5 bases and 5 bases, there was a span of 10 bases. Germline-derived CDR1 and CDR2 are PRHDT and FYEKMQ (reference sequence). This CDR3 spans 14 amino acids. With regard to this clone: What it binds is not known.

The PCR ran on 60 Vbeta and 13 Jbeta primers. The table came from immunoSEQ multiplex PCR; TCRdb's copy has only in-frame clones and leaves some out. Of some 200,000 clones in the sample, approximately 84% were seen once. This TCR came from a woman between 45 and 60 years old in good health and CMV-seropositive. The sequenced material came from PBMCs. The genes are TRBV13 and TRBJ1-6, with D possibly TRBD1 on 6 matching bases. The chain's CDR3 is CASSGGQNNSPLHF. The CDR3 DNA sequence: TGTGCCAGCAGCGGGGGACAAAATAATTCACCCCTCCACTTT.